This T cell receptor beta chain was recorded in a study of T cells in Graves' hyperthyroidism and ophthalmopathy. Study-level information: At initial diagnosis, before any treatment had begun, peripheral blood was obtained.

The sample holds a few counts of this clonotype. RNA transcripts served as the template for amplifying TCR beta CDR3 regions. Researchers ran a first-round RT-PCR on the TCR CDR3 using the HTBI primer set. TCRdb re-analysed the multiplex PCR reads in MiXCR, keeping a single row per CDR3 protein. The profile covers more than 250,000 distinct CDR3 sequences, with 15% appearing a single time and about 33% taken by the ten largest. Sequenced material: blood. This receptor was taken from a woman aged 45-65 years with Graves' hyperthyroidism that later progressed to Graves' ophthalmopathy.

CDR3 sequence: CASSYLATGGFSGNTIYF. The CDR3, as DNA: TGTGCCAGCAGTTACTTGGCGACAGGTGGATTCTCTGGAAACACCATATATTTT. The chain joins TRBV6-6 to TRBJ1-3, with a weak D call TRBD1 (6 bases). Germline CDR1 reads MNHNY; CDR2 reads SVGAGI (reference sequence). Trimming took 1 base from V and 0 from J, leaving 16 bases between them. The CDR3 totals 18 residues.